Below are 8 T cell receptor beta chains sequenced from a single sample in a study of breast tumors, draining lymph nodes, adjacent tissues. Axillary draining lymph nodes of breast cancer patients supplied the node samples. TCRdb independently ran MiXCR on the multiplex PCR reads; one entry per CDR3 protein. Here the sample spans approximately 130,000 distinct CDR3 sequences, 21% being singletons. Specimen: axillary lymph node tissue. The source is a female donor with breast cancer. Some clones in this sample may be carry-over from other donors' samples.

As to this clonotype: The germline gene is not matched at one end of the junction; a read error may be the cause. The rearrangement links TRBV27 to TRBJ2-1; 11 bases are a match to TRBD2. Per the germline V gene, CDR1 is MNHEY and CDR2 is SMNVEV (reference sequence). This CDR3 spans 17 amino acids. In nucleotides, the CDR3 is TGTGCCACCTCAAGACTAGCGGGAAAGGCTGGGTACAATGAGCGGTTCTTC. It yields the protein CATSRLAGKAGYNERFF.

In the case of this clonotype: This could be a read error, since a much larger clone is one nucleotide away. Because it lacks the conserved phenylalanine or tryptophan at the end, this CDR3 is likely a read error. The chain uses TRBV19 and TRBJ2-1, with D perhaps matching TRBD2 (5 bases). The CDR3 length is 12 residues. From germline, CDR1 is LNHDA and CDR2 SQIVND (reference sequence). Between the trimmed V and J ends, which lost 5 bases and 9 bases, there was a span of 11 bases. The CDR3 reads CASSAPRVEQFL. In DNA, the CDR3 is TGTGCCAGTAGTGCCCCGAGGGTTGAGCAGTTCCTC.

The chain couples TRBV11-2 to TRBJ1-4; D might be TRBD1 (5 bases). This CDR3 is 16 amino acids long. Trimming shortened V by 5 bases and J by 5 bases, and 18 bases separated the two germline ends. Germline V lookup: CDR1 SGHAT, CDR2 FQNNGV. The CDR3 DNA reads TGTGCCAGCAGCCGCCTACGGGGGGGGAAAAATGAAAAACTGTTTTTT. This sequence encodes CASSRLRGGKNEKLFF.

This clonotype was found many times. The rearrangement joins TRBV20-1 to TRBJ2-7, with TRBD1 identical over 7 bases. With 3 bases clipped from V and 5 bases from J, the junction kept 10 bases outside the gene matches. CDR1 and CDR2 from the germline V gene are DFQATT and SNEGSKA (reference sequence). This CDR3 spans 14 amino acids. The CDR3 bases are TGCAGTGCTAGCCACAGGGGCGTCCGGGACGAGCAGTACTTC. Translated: CSASHRGVRDEQYF.

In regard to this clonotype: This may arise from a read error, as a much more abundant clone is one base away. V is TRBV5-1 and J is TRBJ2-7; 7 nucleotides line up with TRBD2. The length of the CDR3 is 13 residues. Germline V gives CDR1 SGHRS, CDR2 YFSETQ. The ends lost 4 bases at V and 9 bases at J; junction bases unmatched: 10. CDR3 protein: CASSAGSGGGQYF. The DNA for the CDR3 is TGCGCCAGCAGCGCTGGGTCGGGGGGAGGGCAGTACTTC.

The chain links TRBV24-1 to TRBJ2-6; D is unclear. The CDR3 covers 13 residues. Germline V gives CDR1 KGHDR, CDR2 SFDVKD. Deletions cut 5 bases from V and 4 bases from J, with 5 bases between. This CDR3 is CATSVQGANVLTF. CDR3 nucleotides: TGTGCCACCAGTGTGCAGGGGGCCAACGTCCTGACTTTC.

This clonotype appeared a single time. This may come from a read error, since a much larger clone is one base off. DNA for the CDR3: TGTGCCACCAGCAGGAGGTTGACGGAAGAGCAGTTCTTC. Residues: CATSRRLTEEQFF. This chain joins TRBV15 and TRBJ2-1; no firm D call. Trimming pared 3 bases from V and 10 bases from J, leaving 13 bases between. The CDR3 has 13 residues. Germline assignment: CDR1 LNHNV and CDR2 YYDKDF (reference sequence). Variable domain in full (rest from reference TRBV15 and TRBJ2-1): DAMVIQNPRYQVTQFGKPVTLSCSQTLNHNVMYWYQQKSSQAPKLLFHYYDKDFNNEADTPDNFQSRRPNTSFCFLDIRSPGLGDTAMYLCATSRRLTEEQFFGPGTRLTVL.

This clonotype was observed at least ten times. The chain's CDR3 is CASSLLAGHYNEQFF. For the CDR3, the DNA is TGTGCCAGCAGCCTTCTAGCGGGCCACTACAATGAGCAGTTCTTC. The chain combines TRBV19 with TRBJ2-1; TRBD2 matches at 8 bases. Germline CDR1 is LNHDA and CDR2 is SQIVND (reference sequence). Unmatched junction bases numbered 10, after V lost 9 bases and J lost 3 bases. The CDR3 sequence is 15 residues long.